This T cell receptor beta chain was retrieved from a study of glioma-infiltrating T cells after dendritic cell vaccination. Study-wide context: Glioblastoma patients came from Phase I and II dendritic cell vaccination trials. Monocyte-derived dendritic cells, cultured approximately seven days with IL-4 and GM-CSF, were pulsed with autologous tumor lysate.

The CDR3 loop spans 15 amino acids. CDR1 and CDR2 (germline): SGHTA, FQGNSA. V lost 3 bases and J lost 2, with 13 bases in between. TCRdb's copy holds only in-frame clones and misses some; the assay was immunoSEQ multiplex PCR. The table records 80,000 to 95,000 clones, around 84% of them present only once. The time point: after dendritic cell vaccination, including at tumor progression/relapse. Isocitrate dehydrogenase mutation was absent in all glioblastoma patients. The specimen comprised blood, sampled after dendritic cell vaccination. The V call is TRBV7-2, the J call TRBJ1-1; D perhaps matches TRBD1 (5 bases). This TCR was recovered from a human donor with glioblastoma. The CDR3 spells CASSFPTTVNTEAFF. CDR3 bases: TGTGCCAGCAGCTTCCCCACGACAGTCAACACTGAAGCTTTCTTT.